This is a list of T cell receptor beta chains from one sample in a study of PD-1 blockade in classical Hodgkin lymphoma. Only in-frame clones appear in the TCRdb table, and some are missing; sequencing was by immunoSEQ multiplex PCR. The sample shows about 34,000 clones, approximately 82% of them seen only once. Specimen: peripheral blood mononuclear cells (PBMCs), collected before the second cycle of nivolumab. The receptors were gathered from a human donor with classical Hodgkin lymphoma. Each CDR3 is given with its conserved first and last residue. D genes are given only for firm matches. The listing skips clone size in some rows; elsewhere it reads once, few, many or a size class.

cdr3_aa	cdr3_nt	v_call	j_call	d_call	clone_size
CASSLERGGLKYEQYF	TGTGCCAGCAGCTTGGAGCGGGGGGGCCTAAAATACGAGCAGTACTTC	TRBV7-2	TRBJ2-7	TRBD2	-
CASSIATRGINSRSGANVLTF	TGTGCCAGTAGTATAGCGACCCGGGGCATCAACAGCCGGTCTGGGGCCAACGTCCTGACTTTC	TRBV19	TRBJ2-6	-	-
CASSSKTGDGDEQFF	TGTGCCAGCAGCTCCAAGACAGGGGATGGGGATGAGCAGTTCTTC	TRBV5-4	TRBJ2-1	TRBD1	-
CASSGHSNRGRDYGYTF	TGTGCCAGCAGTGGACACTCCAACAGGGGGCGCGACTATGGCTACACCTTC	TRBV2	TRBJ1-2	TRBD1	-
CASRRTAGIADTQYF	TGCGCCAGCAGGAGGACAGCGGGGATCGCAGATACGCAGTATTTT	TRBV5-1	TRBJ2-3	-	-
CASSVGLNNEQFF	TGTGCCAGCAGTGTCGGGCTTAACAATGAGCAGTTCTTC	TRBV2	TRBJ2-1	-	-
CASSPQAYEQYF	TGTGCCAGCTCACCACAGGCTTACGAGCAGTACTTC	TRBV18	TRBJ2-7	-	-
CASSFAGSNTEAFF	TGTGCCAGCAGCTTCGCAGGCTCGAACACTGAAGCTTTCTTT	TRBV7-2	TRBJ1-1	-	-
CASSPRQVLNTEAFF	TGTGCCAGCTCACCAAGACAGGTCTTGAACACTGAAGCTTTCTTT	TRBV18	TRBJ1-1	-	few
CASSRRLGPSNYGYTF	TGTGCCAGCAGCCGTCGCCTGGGCCCCTCAAACTATGGCTACACCTTC	TRBV5-6	TRBJ1-2	-	few
CASTLGEGNGNTIYF	TGTGCCAGCACCCTGGGGGAAGGGAATGGAAACACCATATATTTT	TRBV7-2	TRBJ1-3	-	-
CASSLAGGSTDTQYF	TGTGCCAGCAGCCTAGCGGGGGGGAGCACAGATACGCAGTATTTT	TRBV5-6	TRBJ2-3	TRBD2	-
CASSWTGIQETQYF	TGTGCCAGCAGCTGGACAGGGATACAAGAGACCCAGTACTTC	TRBV7-2	TRBJ2-5	TRBD1	-
CASSSPRGGANTGELFF	TGTGCCAGCAGCTCCCCTAGAGGGGGCGCGAACACCGGGGAGCTGTTTTTT	TRBV7-2	TRBJ2-2	TRBD1	-
CASSPQGQGGTTIYF	TGTGCCAGCAGCCCCCAGGGACAGGGAGGAACAACCATATATTTT	TRBV7-2	TRBJ1-3	TRBD1	once
CASSRQGRNSPLHF	TGTGCCAGCTCCCGACAGGGACGAAATTCACCCCTCCACTTT	TRBV6-1	TRBJ1-6	TRBD1	-
CASGHGTGSPYGYTF	TGTGCTAGTGGCCATGGGACAGGATCCCCCTATGGCTACACCTTC	TRBV12-5	TRBJ1-2	TRBD1	-
CASSLVFSRTANNSPLHF	TGTGCCAGCAGCTTAGTCTTTTCCAGGACAGCGAATAATTCACCCCTCCACTTT	TRBV7-2	TRBJ1-6	-	-
CASSFREGPYNEQFF	TGTGCCAGCAGCTTCCGGGAGGGACCCTACAATGAGCAGTTCTTC	TRBV2	TRBJ2-1	TRBD2	-
CASSRTGDNSPLHF	TGTGCCAGCAGTAGGACAGGGGATAATTCACCCCTCCACTTT	TRBV27	TRBJ1-6	TRBD1	-
CASSWAGVTARTEAFF	TGCGCCAGCAGCTGGGCGGGGGTAACTGCCCGCACTGAAGCTTTCTTT	TRBV5-1	TRBJ1-1	-	once
CASSPGTGGWGNYGYTF	TGCGCCAGCAGCCCCGGGACAGGGGGCTGGGGTAACTATGGCTACACCTTC	TRBV5-1	TRBJ1-2	TRBD1	-
CASSSKFREGTEAFF	TGTGCCAGCAGCTCCAAATTCCGGGAGGGCACTGAAGCTTTCTTT	TRBV5-5	TRBJ1-1	-	-
CASSLPPRDRYEQYF	TGTGCCAGCAGCCTCCCTCCCCGGGACAGATACGAGCAGTACTTC	TRBV7-3	TRBJ2-7	TRBD1	once
CAISERLAGDVDTQYF	TGTGCCATCAGTGAGAGACTAGCGGGGGATGTAGATACGCAGTATTTT	TRBV10-3	TRBJ2-3	TRBD2	-
CSVAWQGDEELFF	TGCAGCGTTGCGTGGCAGGGTGATGAGGAACTGTTTTTT	TRBV29-1	TRBJ1-4	-	-
CASSSQPWRGGRGYEQYF	TGCGCCAGCAGCTCCCAACCTTGGCGCGGGGGGCGCGGGTACGAGCAGTACTTC	TRBV5-1	TRBJ2-7	TRBD2	once